The 20 T cell receptor beta chains presented below share a single source sample, sequenced in a study of cytomegalovirus exposure and HLA in healthy donors. Vbeta (60) and Jbeta (13) primers were used in the PCR. TCRdb's copy holds only in-frame clones and misses some; the assay was immunoSEQ multiplex PCR. In total, the table holds just under 65,000 clones. Sequenced material: PBMCs. The receptors originated from a boy between 10 and 17 years old in good health and CMV-seronegative.

V and J are TRBV12-5 and TRBJ2-3; D is uncertain. The germline gives CDR1 LGHNT, CDR2 FRNRAP. V shed 5 bases and J shed 8 bases, with 14 bases lying between them. The CDR3 extends over 13 amino acids. As DNA, the CDR3 is TGTGCTAGTGGTAGGTCTGGAGAAGGTACGCAGTATTTT. Translating it yields CASGRSGEGTQYF.

CDR3 sequence: CASSQDPRGGNTIYF. CDR3 nucleotides: TGTGCCAGCAGCCAAGATCCGCGTGGTGGAAACACCATATATTTT. The chain has TRBV4-2 and TRBJ1-3; D is uncertain. Germline V lookup: CDR1 LGHNA, CDR2 YNFKEQ. Between the trimmed V and J ends, which lost 0 bases and 3 bases, there was a span of 9 bases. This CDR3 is built from 15 residues.

The gene calls are TRBV5-4 and TRBJ1-1; 7 nucleotides agree with TRBD1. Germline V gene lookup returns CDR1 SGHNT and CDR2 YYREEE (reference sequence). The CDR3 runs 15 residues. Trimming cost V 4 bases and J 1 base; bases outside gene matches: 7. Here the CDR3 reads CASSLRQGRNTEAFF. The CDR3 bases are TGTGCCAGCAGCCTAAGACAGGGCCGGAACACTGAAGCTTTCTTT.

J is TRBJ1-2 and V is TRBV28; D gene ambiguous. This CDR3 has 11 residues. The V end lost 4 bases, the J end lost 2 bases, and 2 bases lay between the germline ends. CDR1 MDHEN and CDR2 SYDVKM come from the germline V gene. The CDR3 DNA reads TGTGCCAGCAGTTCAAACTATGGCTACACCTTC. Its translation is CASSSNYGYTF.

Details on this clone: The conserved phenylalanine or tryptophan normally closing the CDR3 is absent here, so this likely arose from a read error. The DNA is left out, because the CDR3 cannot be placed on it with certainty; the CDR3 is given as TCRdb lists it. V usage is TRBV15 and J usage is TRBJ1-1; TRBD1 is the table's D call, not checked against the DNA. The CDR3 comprises 13 residues, both ends counted. The germline V gene encodes CDR1 LNHNV and CDR2 YYDKDF (reference sequence). The CDR3 reads CATSSFRTGVDDS.

V gene TRBV11-2 combines with J gene TRBJ2-7, with D possibly matching TRBD1 (5 bases). CDR3 length: 14 residues. V lost 3 bases to trimming and J lost 4 bases, with 13 bases between them. Germline-derived CDR1 and CDR2 are SGHAT and FQNNGV. Here the CDR3 reads CASSFRTQGYEQYF. The CDR3 region has the DNA TGTGCCAGCAGCTTTAGGACCCAGGGATACGAGCAGTACTTC.

The chain recombines TRBV30 with TRBJ2-7, with 9 bases that match TRBD2. Trimming at V came to 5 bases and at J to 0 bases, leaving 5 bases not matched to a gene. Germline assignment: CDR1 GTSNPN and CDR2 SVGIG (reference sequence). This CDR3 comprises 14 residues. This chain's CDR3 is CAWVTSGSSYEQYF. CDR3 coding DNA: TGTGCCTGGGTGACTAGCGGTAGCTCCTACGAGCAGTACTTC. The variable domain in full, with the rest retrieved from reference TRBV30 and TRBJ2-7, is SQTIHQWPATLVQPVGSPLSLECTVEGTSNPNLYWYRQAAGRGLQLLFYSVGIGQISSEVPQNLSASRPQDRQFILSSKKLLLSDSGFYLCAWVTSGSSYEQYFGPGTRLTVT.

The chain recombines TRBV7-9 with TRBJ1-1; perhaps TRBD1 as D (5 bases). This CDR3 is built from 13 residues. V was trimmed by 8 bases and J by 3 bases, leaving 13 bases between them. CDR1 is SEHNR, CDR2 FQNEAQ, per germline (reference sequence). The DNA for the CDR3 is TGTGCCAGCGGTCAAGAACAGGACACTGAAGCTTTCTTT. Encoded protein: CASGQEQDTEAFF.

The chain has TRBV5-1 and TRBJ2-1; TRBD2 agrees at 9 bases. CDR3 size: 15 residues. V dropped 5 bases and J dropped 3; count of bases not matched to a gene: 6. Germline lookup yields CDR1 SGHRS and CDR2 YFSETQ. The CDR3 DNA follows: TGCGCCAGCAGACAAAGCGGGAGGAACTACAATGAGCAGTTCTTC. Translation: CASRQSGRNYNEQFF.

The chain uses TRBV5-1 and TRBJ1-1; no definite D call. V was trimmed by 2 bases and J by 10 bases, leaving 15 bases between them. The CDR3 totals 13 residues. Looked up from germline, CDR1 is SGHRS and CDR2 is YFSETQ. The chain's CDR3 is CASSFEGEIGAFF. CDR3 in DNA: TGCGCCAGCAGCTTCGAGGGAGAGATTGGAGCTTTCTTT. Supplemented by reference TRBV5-1 and TRBJ1-1, the full variable domain reads KAGVTQTPRYLIKTRGQQVTLSCSPISGHRSVSWYQQTPGQGLQFLFEYFSETQRNKGNFPGRFSGRQFSNSRSEMNVSTLELGDSALYLCASSFEGEIGAFFGQGTRLTVV.

The chain combines TRBV6-5 with TRBJ2-7; 7 positions match TRBD1. The germline gives CDR1 MNHEY, CDR2 SVGAGI. The V gene end was trimmed by 6 bases and the J gene end by 1 base; junction bases not matched to a gene: 6. The CDR3 totals 14 residues. In DNA form, the CDR3 reads TGTGCCAGCAGCTCCAGGGGGATGTCCTACGAGCAGTACTTC. Protein: CASSSRGMSYEQYF.

The J gene is TRBJ1-3, the V gene TRBV7-8, with a tentative D call TRBD1 (6 bases). V lost 0 bases and J lost 1, with 13 bases in between. This CDR3 region has 17 residues. Germline CDR1 SGHVS, CDR2 FQNEAQ. DNA for the CDR3: TGTGCCAGCAGCTTAGCCCTTAGGGGGGGATCTGGAAACACCATATATTTT. Translation: CASSLALRGGSGNTIYF.

J is TRBJ1-6 and V is TRBV7-5. TRBV7-5 is deemed a pseudogene. The CDR3 has 17 amino acids. Written as DNA, the CDR3 is TGTGTCAGAAGCTTCCACAAACCCCCGGGGGATGGATCACCCCTCCACTTT. Encoded protein: CVRSFHKPPGDGSPLHF.

The chain couples TRBV28 to TRBJ1-2, with 9 bases that match TRBD1. The CDR3 runs 12 residues. Germline CDR1 MDHEN, CDR2 SYDVKM. With V trimmed by 8 bases and J by 14 bases, 12 bases remained unmatched. The CDR3 region is CASPGQGAPLTF. The CDR3 coding sequence is TGTGCCAGCCCGGGACAGGGAGCGCCCCTGACCTTC.

The rearrangement links TRBV6-5 to TRBJ2-5, with 8 bases matching TRBD2. The V gene's germline CDR1 is MNHEY and CDR2 SVGAGI. V lost 5 bases to trimming and J lost 6 bases; unmatched junction nucleotides: 11. This CDR3 has 15 amino acids. The CDR3 here is CASSPKGLVGQTQYF. CDR3 in DNA: TGTGCCAGCAGTCCTAAGGGACTAGTGGGGCAGACCCAGTACTTC.

The V call is TRBV30, the J call TRBJ1-4; maybe TRBD1 (6 bases). This CDR3 comprises 12 residues. V was trimmed by 3 bases and J by 6 bases, leaving 8 bases between them. The germline CDR1 and CDR2 sequences are GTSNPN and SVGIG (reference sequence). Here the CDR3 DNA reads TGTGCCTGGAGAGGGGGTGATGAAAAACTGTTTTTT. Translated: CAWRGGDEKLFF.

The chain combines TRBV6-5 with TRBJ1-1; D unclear. Germline CDR1 reads MNHEY; CDR2 reads SVGAGI. The CDR3 consists of 13 residues. V lost 8 bases and J lost 6, with 16 bases in between. CDR3 region: CASQEYLVAEAFF. The DNA of the CDR3 is TGTGCCAGCCAGGAATACCTTGTAGCTGAAGCTTTCTTT.

The genes are TRBV2 and TRBJ1-4; 8 nucleotides match TRBD1. CDR1 and CDR2 (germline): SNHLY, FYNNEI. J lost 8 bases, V lost 5 bases, and 7 bases had no gene match. The CDR3 consists of 14 residues. Here the CDR3 reads CASSNTGGPEKLFF. CDR3 nucleotide sequence: TGTGCCAGCAGTAATACAGGGGGACCAGAAAAACTGTTTTTT.

CDR3: CASRKDRAITEAFF. The CDR3 DNA reads as TGTGCCAGCAGGAAGGACAGGGCGATCACTGAAGCTTTCTTT. The chain joins TRBV5-4 to TRBJ1-1; 8 bases are a match to TRBD1. The CDR3 has 14 residues. Trimming at V came to 5 bases and at J to 4 bases, leaving 7 bases not matched to a gene. Germline values: CDR1 SGHNT, CDR2 YYREEE (reference sequence).

This chain uses TRBV6-5 with TRBJ2-4, with D uncertain. V gave up 9 bases and J gave up 2 bases, with 11 bases separating them. Germline assignment: CDR1 MNHEY and CDR2 SVGAGI. This CDR3 is built from 13 residues. In DNA form, the CDR3 reads TGTGCCAGTGAACCCAGATCCAAAAACATTCAGTACTTC. This codes for CASEPRSKNIQYF.